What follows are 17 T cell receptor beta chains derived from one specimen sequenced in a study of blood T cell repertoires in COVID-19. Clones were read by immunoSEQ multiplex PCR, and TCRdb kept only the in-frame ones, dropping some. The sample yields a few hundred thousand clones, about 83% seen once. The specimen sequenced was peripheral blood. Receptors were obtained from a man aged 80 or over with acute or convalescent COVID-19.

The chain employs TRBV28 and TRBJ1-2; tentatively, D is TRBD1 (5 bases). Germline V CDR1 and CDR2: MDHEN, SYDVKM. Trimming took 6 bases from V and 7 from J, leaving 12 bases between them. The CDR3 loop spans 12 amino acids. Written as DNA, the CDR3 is TGTGCCAGCAGCATGGGGGGGTTTGGCTACACCTTC. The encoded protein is CASSMGGFGYTF.

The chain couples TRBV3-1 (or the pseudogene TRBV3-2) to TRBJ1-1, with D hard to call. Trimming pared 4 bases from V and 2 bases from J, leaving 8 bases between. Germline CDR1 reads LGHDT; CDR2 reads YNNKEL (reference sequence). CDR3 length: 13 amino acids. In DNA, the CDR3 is TGTGCCAGCAGCCGTATAAAAAACACTGAAGCTTTCTTT. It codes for CASSRIKNTEAFF.

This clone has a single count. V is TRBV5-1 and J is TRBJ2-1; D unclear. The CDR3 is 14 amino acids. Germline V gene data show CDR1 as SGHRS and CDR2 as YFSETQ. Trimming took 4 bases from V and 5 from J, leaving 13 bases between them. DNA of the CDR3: TGCGCCAGCAGCGGCGGAGCCCGACACAATGAGCAGTTCTTC. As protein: CASSGGARHNEQFF.

The chain's CDR3 is CASSRRTGSETQYF. CDR3 DNA: TGTGCCAGCAGCCGAAGGACAGGGAGTGAGACCCAGTACTTC. The rearrangement uses TRBV3-1 (or the pseudogene TRBV3-2) and TRBJ2-5, with 8 bases aligning to TRBD1. The V segment lost 4 bases and the J segment 5 bases; nucleotides outside the gene matches: 6. This CDR3 is built from 14 residues. CDR1 and CDR2 (germline): LGHDT, YNNKEL (reference sequence).

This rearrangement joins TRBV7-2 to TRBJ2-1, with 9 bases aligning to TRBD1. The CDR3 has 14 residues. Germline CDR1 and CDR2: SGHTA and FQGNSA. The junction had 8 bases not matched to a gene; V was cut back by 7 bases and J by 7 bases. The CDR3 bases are TGTGCCAGCATAGCCGGGACAGGGTCGAATGAGCAGTTCTTC. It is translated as CASIAGTGSNEQFF.

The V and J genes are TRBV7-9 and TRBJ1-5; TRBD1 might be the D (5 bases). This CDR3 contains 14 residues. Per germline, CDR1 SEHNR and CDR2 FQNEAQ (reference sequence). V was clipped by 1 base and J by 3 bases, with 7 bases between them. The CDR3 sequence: CASSLGGVNQPQHF. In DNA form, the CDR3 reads TGTGCCAGCAGCTTAGGGGGGGTCAATCAGCCCCAGCATTTT.

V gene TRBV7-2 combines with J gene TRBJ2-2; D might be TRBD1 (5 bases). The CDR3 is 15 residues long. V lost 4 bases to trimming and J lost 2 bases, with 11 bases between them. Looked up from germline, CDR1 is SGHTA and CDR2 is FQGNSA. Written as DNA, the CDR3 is TGTGCCAGCAGCTCGCGGACAACCAACACCGGGGAGCTGTTTTTT. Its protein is CASSSRTTNTGELFF.

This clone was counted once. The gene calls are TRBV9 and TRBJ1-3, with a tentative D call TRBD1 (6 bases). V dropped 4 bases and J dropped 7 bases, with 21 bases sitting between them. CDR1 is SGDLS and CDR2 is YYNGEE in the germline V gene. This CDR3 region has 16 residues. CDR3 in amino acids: CASSRTFRAGENTIYF. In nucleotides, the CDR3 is TGTGCCAGCAGCAGGACATTCCGGGCAGGGGAGAACACCATATATTTT.

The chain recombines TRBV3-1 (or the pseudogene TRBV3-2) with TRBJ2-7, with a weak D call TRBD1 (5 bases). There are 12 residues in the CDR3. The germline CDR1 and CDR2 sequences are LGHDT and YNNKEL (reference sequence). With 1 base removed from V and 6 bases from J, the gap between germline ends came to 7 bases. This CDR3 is CASSQGGAEQYF. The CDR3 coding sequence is TGTGCCAGCAGCCAAGGGGGCGCCGAGCAGTACTTC.

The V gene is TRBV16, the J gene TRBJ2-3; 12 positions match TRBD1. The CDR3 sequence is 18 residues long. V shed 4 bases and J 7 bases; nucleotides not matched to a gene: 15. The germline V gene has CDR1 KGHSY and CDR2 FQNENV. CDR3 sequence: CASSPRGKGTGGPYTQYF. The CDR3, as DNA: TGTGCCAGCAGCCCTCGGGGGAAAGGGACAGGGGGCCCCTATACGCAGTATTTT.

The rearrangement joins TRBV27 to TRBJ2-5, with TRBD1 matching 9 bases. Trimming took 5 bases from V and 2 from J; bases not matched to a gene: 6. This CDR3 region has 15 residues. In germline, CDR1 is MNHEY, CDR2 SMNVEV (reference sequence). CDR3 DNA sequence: TGTGCCAGCAGTAGACCGGGACAGGGACAAGAGACCCAGTACTTC. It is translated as CASSRPGQGQETQYF.

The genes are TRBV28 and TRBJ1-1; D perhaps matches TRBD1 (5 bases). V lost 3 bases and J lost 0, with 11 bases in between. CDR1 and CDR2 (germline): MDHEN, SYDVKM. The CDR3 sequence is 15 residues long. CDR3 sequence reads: CASSFTGNLNTEAFF. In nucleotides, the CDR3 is TGTGCCAGCAGTTTCACAGGTAACTTGAACACTGAAGCTTTCTTT. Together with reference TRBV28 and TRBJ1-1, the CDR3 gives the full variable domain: DVKVTQSSRYLVKRTGEKVFLECVQDMDHENMFWYRQDPGLGLRLIYFSYDVKMKEKGDIPEGYSVSREKKERFSLILESASTNQTSMYLCASSFTGNLNTEAFFGQGTRLTVV.

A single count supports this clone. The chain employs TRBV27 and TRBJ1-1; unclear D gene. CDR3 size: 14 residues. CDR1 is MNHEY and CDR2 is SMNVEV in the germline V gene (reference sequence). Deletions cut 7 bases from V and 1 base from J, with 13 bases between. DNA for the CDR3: TGTGCCAGCAAACAGTTCGAACCGAACACTGAAGCTTTCTTT. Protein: CASKQFEPNTEAFF.

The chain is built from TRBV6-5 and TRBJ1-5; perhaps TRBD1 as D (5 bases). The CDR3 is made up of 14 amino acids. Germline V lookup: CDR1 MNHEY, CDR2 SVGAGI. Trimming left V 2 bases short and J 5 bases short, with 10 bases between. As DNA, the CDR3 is TGTGCCAGCAGTTACAGCAGGGCCGATCAGCCCCAGCATTTT. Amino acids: CASSYSRADQPQHF.

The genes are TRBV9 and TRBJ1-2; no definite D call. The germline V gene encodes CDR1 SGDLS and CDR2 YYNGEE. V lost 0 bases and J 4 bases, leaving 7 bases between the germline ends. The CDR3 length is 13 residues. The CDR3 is CASSVAEAYGYTF. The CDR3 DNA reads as TGTGCCAGCAGCGTAGCCGAGGCCTATGGCTACACCTTC.

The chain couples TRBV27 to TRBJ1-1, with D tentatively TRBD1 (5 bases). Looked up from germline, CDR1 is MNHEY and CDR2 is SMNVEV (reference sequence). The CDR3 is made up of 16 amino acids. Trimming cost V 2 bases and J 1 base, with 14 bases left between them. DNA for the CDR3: TGTGCCAGCAGTTTACAGGGAATTGGTGAGAACACTGAAGCTTTCTTT. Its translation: CASSLQGIGENTEAFF.

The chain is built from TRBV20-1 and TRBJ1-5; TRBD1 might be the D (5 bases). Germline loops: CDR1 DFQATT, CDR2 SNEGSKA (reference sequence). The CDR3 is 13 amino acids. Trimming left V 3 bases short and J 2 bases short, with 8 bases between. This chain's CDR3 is CSASWGGNQPQHF. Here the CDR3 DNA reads TGCAGTGCTAGTTGGGGGGGCAATCAGCCCCAGCATTTT.